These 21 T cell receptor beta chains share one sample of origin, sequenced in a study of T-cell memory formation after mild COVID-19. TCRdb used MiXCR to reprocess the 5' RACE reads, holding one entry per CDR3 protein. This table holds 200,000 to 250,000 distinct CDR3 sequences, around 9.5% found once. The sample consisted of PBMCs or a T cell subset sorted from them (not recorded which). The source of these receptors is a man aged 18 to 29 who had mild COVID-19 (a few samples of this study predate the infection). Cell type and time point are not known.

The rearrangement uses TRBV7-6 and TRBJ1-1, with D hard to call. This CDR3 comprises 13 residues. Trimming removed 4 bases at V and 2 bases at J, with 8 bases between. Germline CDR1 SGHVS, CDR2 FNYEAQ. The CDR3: CASSSYINTEAFF. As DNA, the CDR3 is TGTGCCAGCAGCTCGTACATTAACACTGAAGCTTTCTTT.

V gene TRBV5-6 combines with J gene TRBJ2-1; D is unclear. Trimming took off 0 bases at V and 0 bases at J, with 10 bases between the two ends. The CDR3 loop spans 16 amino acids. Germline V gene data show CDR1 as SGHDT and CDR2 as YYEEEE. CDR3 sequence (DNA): TGTGCCAGCAGCTTGGCAGAGAGGAGCTCCTACAATGAGCAGTTCTTC. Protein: CASSLAERSSYNEQFF. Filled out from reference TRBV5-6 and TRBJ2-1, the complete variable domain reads DAGVTQSPTHLIKTRGQQVTLRCSPKSGHDTVSWYQQALGQGPQFIFQYYEEEERQRGNFPDRFSGHQFPNYSSELNVNALLLGDSALYLCASSLAERSSYNEQFFGPGTRLTVL.

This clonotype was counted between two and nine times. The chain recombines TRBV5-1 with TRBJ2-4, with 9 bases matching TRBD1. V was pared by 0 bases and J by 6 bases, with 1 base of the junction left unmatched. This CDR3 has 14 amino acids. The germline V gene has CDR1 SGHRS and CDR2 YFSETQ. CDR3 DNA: TGCGCCAGCAGCTTGGGGGACAGGGCAAACATTCAGTACTTC. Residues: CASSLGDRANIQYF. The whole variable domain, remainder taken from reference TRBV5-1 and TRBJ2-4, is KAGVTQTPRYLIKTRGQQVTLSCSPISGHRSVSWYQQTPGQGLQFLFEYFSETQRNKGNFPGRFSGRQFSNSRSEMNVSTLELGDSALYLCASSLGDRANIQYFGAGTRLSVL.

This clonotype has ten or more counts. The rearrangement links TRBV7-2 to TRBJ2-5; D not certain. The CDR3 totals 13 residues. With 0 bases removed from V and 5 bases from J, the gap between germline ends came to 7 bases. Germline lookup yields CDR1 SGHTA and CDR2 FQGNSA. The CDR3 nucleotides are TGTGCCAGCAGCTTAGCAATTTCGGAGACCCAGTACTTC. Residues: CASSLAISETQYF. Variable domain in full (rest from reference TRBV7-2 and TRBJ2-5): GAGVSQSPSNKVTEKGKDVELRCDPISGHTALYWYRQSLGQGLEFLIYFQGNSAPDKSGLPSDRFSAERTGGSVSTLTIQRTQQEDSAVYLCASSLAISETQYFGPGTRLLVL.

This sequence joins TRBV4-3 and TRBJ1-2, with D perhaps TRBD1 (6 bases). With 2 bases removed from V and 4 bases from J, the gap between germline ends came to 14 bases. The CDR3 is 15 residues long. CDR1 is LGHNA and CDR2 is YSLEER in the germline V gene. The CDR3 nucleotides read TGCGCCAGCAGCCAACAGTATACAGGGATCTATGGCTACACCTTC. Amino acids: CASSQQYTGIYGYTF.

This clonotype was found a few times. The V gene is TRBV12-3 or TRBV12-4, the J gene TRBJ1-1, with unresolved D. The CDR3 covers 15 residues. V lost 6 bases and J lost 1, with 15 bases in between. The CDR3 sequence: CASRASGLANTEAFF. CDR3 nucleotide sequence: TGTGCCAGCAGGGCGTCGGGTCTAGCGAACACTGAAGCTTTCTTT.

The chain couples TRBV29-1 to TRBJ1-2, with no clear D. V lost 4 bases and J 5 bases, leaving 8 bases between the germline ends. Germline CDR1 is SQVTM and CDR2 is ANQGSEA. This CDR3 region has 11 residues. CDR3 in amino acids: CSVVWYYGYTF. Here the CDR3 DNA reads TGCAGCGTTGTGTGGTATTATGGCTACACCTTC.

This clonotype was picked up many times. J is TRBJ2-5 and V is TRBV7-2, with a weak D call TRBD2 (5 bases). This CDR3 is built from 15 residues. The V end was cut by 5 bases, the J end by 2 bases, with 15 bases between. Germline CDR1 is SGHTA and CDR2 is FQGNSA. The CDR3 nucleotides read TGTGCCAGCAGCCCCGACCGAGGGAGACAAGAGACCCAGTACTTC. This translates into CASSPDRGRQETQYF.

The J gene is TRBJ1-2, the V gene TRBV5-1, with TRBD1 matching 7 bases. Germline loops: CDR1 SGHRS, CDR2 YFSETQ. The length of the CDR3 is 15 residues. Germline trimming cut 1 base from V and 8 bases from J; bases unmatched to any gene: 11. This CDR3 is CASSLMFQGGDGYTF. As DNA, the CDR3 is TGCGCCAGCAGCTTGATGTTCCAGGGGGGAGACGGCTACACCTTC.

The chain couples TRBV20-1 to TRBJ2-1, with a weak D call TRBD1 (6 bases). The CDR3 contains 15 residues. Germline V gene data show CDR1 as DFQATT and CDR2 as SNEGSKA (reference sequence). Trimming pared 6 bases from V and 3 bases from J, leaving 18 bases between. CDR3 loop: CSARPRTVHYNEQFF. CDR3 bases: TGCAGTGCCCGGCCCCGGACAGTGCACTACAATGAGCAGTTCTTC.

The CDR3 reads CASSPRREETEAFF. Written as DNA, the CDR3 is TGTGCCAGCTCACCACGAAGGGAGGAGACTGAAGCTTTCTTT. V usage is TRBV18 and J usage is TRBJ1-1; no clear D. The V end lost 1 base, the J end lost 5 bases, and 11 bases lay between the germline ends. Germline CDR1 KGHSH, CDR2 LQKENI. This CDR3 is built from 14 residues.

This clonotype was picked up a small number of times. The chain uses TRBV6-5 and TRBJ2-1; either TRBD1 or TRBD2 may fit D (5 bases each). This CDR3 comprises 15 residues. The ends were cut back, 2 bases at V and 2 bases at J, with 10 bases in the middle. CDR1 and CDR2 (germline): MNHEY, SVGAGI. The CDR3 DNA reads TGTGCCAGCAGTTACACGTGGGGACCCTACAATGAGCAGTTCTTC. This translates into CASSYTWGPYNEQFF.

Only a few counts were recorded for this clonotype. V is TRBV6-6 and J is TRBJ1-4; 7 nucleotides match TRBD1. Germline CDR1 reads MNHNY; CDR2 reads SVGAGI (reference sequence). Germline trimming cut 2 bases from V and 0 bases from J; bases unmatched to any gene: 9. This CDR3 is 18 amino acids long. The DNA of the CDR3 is TGTGCCAGCAGTTACAATAGGGACAGAGATGCAACTAATGAAAAACTGTTTTTT. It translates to CASSYNRDRDATNEKLFF.

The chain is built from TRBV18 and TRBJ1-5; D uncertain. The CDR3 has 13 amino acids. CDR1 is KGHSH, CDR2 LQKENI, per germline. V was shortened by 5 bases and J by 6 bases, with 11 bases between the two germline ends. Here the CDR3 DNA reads TGTGCCAGCTCAAGGTCAGGTAGTCAGCCCCAGCATTTT. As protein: CASSRSGSQPQHF. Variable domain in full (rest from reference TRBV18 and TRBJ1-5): NAGVMQNPRHLVRRRGQEARLRCSPMKGHSHVYWYRQLPEEGLKFMVYLQKENIIDESGMPKERFSAEFPKEGPSILRIQQVVRGDSAAYFCASSRSGSQPQHFGDGTRLSIL.

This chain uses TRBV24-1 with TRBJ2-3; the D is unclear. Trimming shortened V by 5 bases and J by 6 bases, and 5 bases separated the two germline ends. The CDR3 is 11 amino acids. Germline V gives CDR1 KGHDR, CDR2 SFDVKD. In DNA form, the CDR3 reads TGTGCCACCAGTGTGGGTGATACGCAGTATTTT. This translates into CATSVGDTQYF.

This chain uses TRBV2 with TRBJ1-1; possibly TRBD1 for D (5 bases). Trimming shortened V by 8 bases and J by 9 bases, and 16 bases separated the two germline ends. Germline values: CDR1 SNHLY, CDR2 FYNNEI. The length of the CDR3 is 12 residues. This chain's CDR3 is CASGRDHGQAFF. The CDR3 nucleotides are TGTGCCAGCGGCCGGGACCACGGACAAGCTTTCTTT.

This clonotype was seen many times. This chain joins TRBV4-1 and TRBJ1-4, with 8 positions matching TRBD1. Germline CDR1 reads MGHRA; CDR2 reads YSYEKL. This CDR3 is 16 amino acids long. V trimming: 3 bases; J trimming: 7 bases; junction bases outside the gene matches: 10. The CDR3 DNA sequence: TGCGCCAGCAGCCACCTTCTGGACAGGGCCGGTGAAAAACTGTTTTTT. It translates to CASSHLLDRAGEKLFF.

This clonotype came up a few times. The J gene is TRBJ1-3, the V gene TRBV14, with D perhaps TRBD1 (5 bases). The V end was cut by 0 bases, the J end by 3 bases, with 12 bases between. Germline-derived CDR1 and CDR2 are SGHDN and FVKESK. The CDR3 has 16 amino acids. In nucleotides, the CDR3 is TGTGCCAGCAGCCAAGATTTCTCCAGGGTTGGAAACACCATATATTTT. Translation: CASSQDFSRVGNTIYF.

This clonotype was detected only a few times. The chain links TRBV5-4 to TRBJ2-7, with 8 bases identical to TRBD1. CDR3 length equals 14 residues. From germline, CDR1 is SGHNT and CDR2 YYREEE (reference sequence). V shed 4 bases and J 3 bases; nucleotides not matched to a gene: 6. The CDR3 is CASSIGQGGYEQYV. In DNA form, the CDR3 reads TGTGCCAGCAGCATAGGACAGGGCGGCTACGAGCAGTACGTC.

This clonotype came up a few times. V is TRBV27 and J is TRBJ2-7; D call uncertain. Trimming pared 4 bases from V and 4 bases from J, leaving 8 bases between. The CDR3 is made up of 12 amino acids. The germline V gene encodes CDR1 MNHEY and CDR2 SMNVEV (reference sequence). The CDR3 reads CASSSLLYEQYV. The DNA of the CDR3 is TGTGCCAGCAGTTCTCTGCTATACGAGCAGTACGTC.

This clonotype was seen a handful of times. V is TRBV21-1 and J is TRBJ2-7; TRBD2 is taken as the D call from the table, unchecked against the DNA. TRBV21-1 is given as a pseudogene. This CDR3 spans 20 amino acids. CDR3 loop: CASSKGDPGLAGGSSYEQYV. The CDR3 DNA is TGTGCCAGCAGCAAAGGGGACCCGGGACTAGCGGGGGGGAGCTCCTACGAGCAGTACGTC.